The 10 T cell receptor beta chains below come from one sample, sequenced in a study of T cells after yellow fever vaccination. Using its own MiXCR run on the 5' RACE reads, TCRdb lists one record per CDR3 protein. The repertoire consists of roughly 400,000 distinct CDR3 sequences, with around 19% occurring once and the leading ten covering over 15%. Sequencing used PBMCs, obtained before the yellow fever booster vaccination. The source is a man aged 18 to 29 who received the YFV17D yellow fever vaccine.

This chain joins TRBV7-2 and TRBJ2-3; D not certain. CDR3 size: 13 residues. Germline V gene lookup returns CDR1 SGHTA and CDR2 FQGNSA. V lost 6 bases, J lost 10 bases, and 17 bases lay in between. DNA for the CDR3: TGTGCCAGCAGGGTCTCGTTGCGTGGAGCGCAGTATTTT. Protein: CASRVSLRGAQYF.

The rearrangement joins TRBV6-1 to TRBJ2-7; D might be TRBD2 (5 bases). Trimming pared 10 bases from V and 3 bases from J, leaving 10 bases between. Germline V gene lookup returns CDR1 MNHNS and CDR2 SASEGT. The CDR3 is made up of 11 amino acids. The CDR3 DNA is TGTGCCACCCAGGAGGTCTACGAGCAGTACTTC. Translation: CATQEVYEQYF.

The chain recombines TRBV7-9 with TRBJ1-4; no clear D. The germline V and J ends were trimmed by 5 bases and 5 bases, with 12 bases remaining between them. The CDR3 consists of 14 residues. CDR1 SEHNR and CDR2 FQNEAQ come from the germline V gene (reference sequence). In DNA form, the CDR3 reads TGTGCCAGCAGCGTATCCCCCCCCAATGAAAAACTGTTTTTT. It codes for CASSVSPPNEKLFF. Looking up the rest from reference TRBV7-9 and TRBJ1-4 gives the full variable domain: DTGVSQNPRHKITKRGQNVTFRCDPISEHNRLYWYRQTLGQGPEFLTYFQNEAQLEKSRLLSDRFSAERPKGSFSTLEIQRTEQGDSAMYLCASSVSPPNEKLFFGSGTQLSVL.

The CDR3 coding sequence is TGTGCCAGCAGTTTCATTGGGGGGCCCCAGCATTTT. It encodes CASSFIGGPQHF. This chain links TRBV27 with TRBJ1-5; the D gene is possibly TRBD1 (5 bases). Germline CDR1 and CDR2: MNHEY and SMNVEV (reference sequence). Between the trimmed V and J ends, which lost 3 bases and 9 bases, there was a span of 9 bases. The CDR3 length is 12 residues.

The chain recombines TRBV3-1 with TRBJ1-1; TRBD1 matches at 8 bases. The CDR3 spans 14 residues. V lost 1 base and J lost 5; bases outside the gene matches: 3. Germline-derived CDR1 and CDR2 are LGHDT and YNNKEL (reference sequence). The DNA of the CDR3 is TGTGCCAGCAGCCAAGCAGGGGGCAGTACTGAAGCTTTCTTT. Its protein is CASSQAGGSTEAFF. Looking up the rest from reference TRBV3-1 and TRBJ1-1 gives the full variable domain: DTAVSQTPKYLVTQMGNDKSIKCEQNLGHDTMYWYKQDSKKFLKIMFSYNNKELIINETVPNRFSPKSPDKAHLNLHINSLELGDSAVYFCASSQAGGSTEAFFGQGTRLTVV.

The chain carries TRBV7-8 and TRBJ2-2; TRBD1 matches at 10 bases. The CDR3 is made up of 17 amino acids. In germline, CDR1 is SGHVS, CDR2 FQNEAQ. The trim removed 2 bases at V and 5 bases at J, leaving 8 bases unmatched. Here the CDR3 reads CASSLRSGTGETGELFF. CDR3 sequence (DNA): TGTGCCAGCAGCTTACGGTCCGGGACAGGGGAGACCGGGGAGCTGTTTTTT.

This clonotype showed up just a few times. The J gene is TRBJ2-3, the V gene TRBV29-1; TRBD1 aligns across 10 bases. Losses at the gene ends were 7 bases for V and 7 bases for J; bases not matched to a gene: 8. The germline V gene encodes CDR1 SQVTM and CDR2 ANQGSEA. The CDR3 consists of 13 residues. In nucleotides, the CDR3 is TGCAGCGGGGACAGGGGCGCTCCCAATACGCAGTATTTT. Its translation is CSGDRGAPNTQYF.

There are a few counts of this clonotype. The V gene is TRBV5-1, the J gene TRBJ2-3; TRBD2 agrees at 8 bases. This CDR3 is 16 amino acids long. V shed 4 bases, J shed 0 bases, and the junction held 7 bases outside the gene matches. Germline CDR1 and CDR2: SGHRS and YFSETQ. The CDR3 here is CASSGEAGASTDTQYF. Written as DNA, the CDR3 is TGCGCCAGCAGCGGGGAAGCGGGGGCGAGCACAGATACGCAGTATTTT.

The chain has TRBV10-3 and TRBJ2-1; D gene uncertain. Germline CDR1 ENHRY, CDR2 SYGVKD. CDR3 size: 14 residues. Trimming removed 11 bases at V and 5 bases at J, with 19 bases between. CDR3 amino acids: CASLYGPGNNEQFF. CDR3 coding DNA: TGTGCCTCCCTCTACGGACCGGGTAACAATGAGCAGTTCTTC.

This clonotype has more than one count but fewer than ten. The chain has TRBV28 and TRBJ1-1; 10 nucleotides line up with TRBD1. J lost 7 bases, V lost 6 bases, and 11 bases had no gene match. Germline CDR1 MDHEN, CDR2 SYDVKM. This CDR3 spans 15 amino acids. The CDR3 reads CASSRPGQGYGEAFF. CDR3 coding DNA: TGTGCCAGCAGCCGGCCGGGACAGGGGTACGGTGAAGCTTTCTTT. The full variable domain, completed using reference TRBV28 and TRBJ1-1, is DVKVTQSSRYLVKRTGEKVFLECVQDMDHENMFWYRQDPGLGLRLIYFSYDVKMKEKGDIPEGYSVSREKKERFSLILESASTNQTSMYLCASSRPGQGYGEAFFGQGTRLTVV.